A selection of T cell receptor beta chains follows, all from one sample in a study of blood T cells in healthy people across ages. TCRdb re-analysed the 5' RACE reads in MiXCR, keeping a single row per CDR3 protein. The profile shows 1.4 million or so distinct CDR3 sequences, less than 45% of them singletons. Sequencing was performed on blood. These receptors all come from a woman between 18 and 30 years old in good health. Each CDR3 is given with its conserved first and last residue. D genes are given only for firm matches. Clone size is shown for a subset of rows, as once, few, many or a class of expanded clone.

v_gene	len	d_gene	abundance	j_gene	CDR3nt	CDR3aa
TRBV29-1	10	.	.	TRBJ2-5	TGCAGCGTTTCGGACAATGAGCAGTACTTC	CSVSDNEQYF
TRBV4-1	16	TRBD1	.	TRBJ1-1	TGCGCCAGCAGCCGAAGGCTCTCACAGGGGGCACCTGAAGCTTTCTTT	CASSRRLSQGAPEAFF
TRBV29-1	12	.	.	TRBJ2-7	TGCAGCGTTGCCCGGGGAGGGGGCGAGCAGTACTTC	CSVARGGGEQYF
TRBV7-9	16	.	.	TRBJ1-4	TGTGCCAGCAGCTTCCGGGACACAGATACTAATGAAAAACTGTTTTTT	CASSFRDTDTNEKLFF
TRBV4-1	17	.	.	TRBJ2-2	TGCGCCAGCAGCAACAGAGGGGGGGGCAGAGGACCCGGGGAGCTGTTTTTT	CASSNRGGGRGPGELFF
TRBV4-1	14	.	.	TRBJ2-5	TGCGCCAGCAGCCACACACTATCCCCCGAGACCCAGTACTTC	CASSHTLSPETQYF
TRBV6-5	14	TRBD1	.	TRBJ1-5	TGTGCCAGCAGTCGCGGACAGGGGGATCAGCCCCAGCATTTT	CASSRGQGDQPQHF
TRBV24-1	17	.	.	TRBJ2-1	TGTGCCACCAGTGCCGGGAGCGGGACAGCAAGCTACAATGAGCAGTTCTTC	CATSAGSGTASYNEQFF
TRBV6-5	15	.	.	TRBJ1-1	TGTGCCAGCAACCCCCGGGTTAGGCGGAACACTGAAGCTTTCTTT	CASNPRVRRNTEAFF
TRBV28	15	TRBD2	.	TRBJ2-7	TGTGCCAGCAGTTTCCTTAGCGGGAGCTCCTACGAGCAGTACTTC	CASSFLSGSSYEQYF
TRBV5-1	15	.	.	TRBJ1-2	TGCGCCAGCAGCTTGTACGCAGGGTCCAACTATGGCTACACCTTC	CASSLYAGSNYGYTF
TRBV4-3	18	TRBD2	few	TRBJ2-5	TGCGCCAGCAGCCAGGGACTAGCGGGGGGCTTCACTCAAGAGACCCAGTACTTC	CASSQGLAGGFTQETQYF
TRBV27	15	.	few	TRBJ2-5	TGTGCCAGCAGACCTTCCGGGGGCTACCAAGAGACCCAGTACTTC	CASRPSGGYQETQYF
TRBV7-9	16	.	.	TRBJ2-7	TGTGCCAGCAGCTACCTAGGCCGGACTCTTTCTTACGAGCAGTACTTC	CASSYLGRTLSYEQYF
TRBV20-1	10	.	few	TRBJ1-5	TGCAGTGCCCCCAATCAGCCCCAGCATTTT	CSAPNQPQHF
TRBV7-9	15	.	few	TRBJ2-1	TGTGCCAGCAGCTTACTTGGACAGTCCTACAATGAGCAGTTCTTC	CASSLLGQSYNEQFF
TRBV27	12	TRBD1	few	TRBJ2-2	TGTGCCAGCAGTACCTGGACAGGGGGGCTGTTTTTT	CASSTWTGGLFF
TRBV18	15	.	.	TRBJ1-1	TGTGCCAGCTCACCATTGCCGTGGAGGAACACTGAAGCTTTCTTT	CASSPLPWRNTEAFF
TRBV4-3	16	.	.	TRBJ1-1	TGCGCCAGCAGCCAAGATATGGGTAGGGTGAACACTGAAGCTTTCTTT	CASSQDMGRVNTEAFF
TRBV3-1	14	.	.	TRBJ2-7	TGTGCCAGCAGCCCCCTGACAGCTTCCTACGAGCAGTACTTC	CASSPLTASYEQYF
TRBV6-5	13	.	few	TRBJ2-1	TGTGCCACCACCGGGACAAAATACAATGAGCAGTTCTTC	CATTGTKYNEQFF
TRBV30	15	.	few	TRBJ2-2	TGTGCCTGGATCCCGGGCCCAGGGCCCACCGGGGAGCTGTTTTTT	CAWIPGPGPTGELFF
TRBV14	13	.	.	TRBJ2-7	TGTGCCAGCAGCCAATTAGCCAGGGACGAGCAGTACTTC	CASSQLARDEQYF
TRBV2	15	TRBD2	.	TRBJ2-1	TGTGCCAGCAATACCCCGGGACTAGCGTTCGATGAGCAGTTCTTC	CASNTPGLAFDEQFF
TRBV4-3	14	.	many	TRBJ1-4	TGCGCCAGCAGCCTGACGGGAGTTGTCGAAAAACTGTTTTTT	CASSLTGVVEKLFF
TRBV20-1	14	.	.	TRBJ2-5	TGCAGTGCTAGCGGACCGCTGCATAGAGAGACCCAGTACTTC	CSASGPLHRETQYF
TRBV4-3	19	TRBD2	.	TRBJ2-1	TGCGCCAGCAGCCAAGTTGTTTGGGTACGGGGGGGCCGGAAAAATGAGCAGTTCTTC	CASSQVVWVRGGRKNEQFF
TRBV9	13	.	few	TRBJ1-1	TGTGCCAGCAGCTTTAGCATAAACACTGAAGCTTTCTTT	CASSFSINTEAFF
TRBV12-3/TRBV12-4	15	TRBD1	.	TRBJ1-2	TGTGCCAGCAGTTTTTACAGGGGAACTAACTATGGCTACACCTTC	CASSFYRGTNYGYTF
TRBV3-1	14	.	.	TRBJ2-3	TGTGCCAGCAGCCAAGTACCACAACCTTATTTTCAGTATTTT	CASSQVPQPYFQYF
TRBV29-1	12	.	few	TRBJ2-7	TGCAGCGTCAAACACGGTCCTTACGAGCAGTACTTC	CSVKHGPYEQYF
TRBV21-1	10	.	few	TRBJ2-7	TGTGCCGGTGGGTACAATGAGCAGTACTTC	CAGGYNEQYF
TRBV4-2	16	.	.	TRBJ2-2	TGTGCCAGCAGCCACAGCAGCAATGCGAACACCGGGGAGCTGTTTTTT	CASSHSSNANTGELFF
TRBV7-9	16	TRBD2	.	TRBJ2-1	TGTGCCAGCAGCACGGGGACTAGCCGACGAACCAATGAGCAGTTCTTC	CASSTGTSRRTNEQFF
TRBV28	16	.	few	TRBJ2-1	TGTGCCAGCAGTTCCATTGCACGGACGAGGGCCAATGAGCAGTTCTTC	CASSSIARTRANEQFF
TRBV12-3/TRBV12-4	19	TRBD2	.	TRBJ2-1	TGTGCCAGCAGTTCGACCTCCGGGACTAGCGGGAGCTCCTACAATGAGCAGTTCTTC	CASSSTSGTSGSSYNEQFF
TRBV4-2	15	TRBD2	.	TRBJ2-5	TGTGCCAGCAGCCAAACTAGCGGGAGGGTTAATGAGCAGTACTTC	CASSQTSGRVNEQYF
TRBV7-9	14	.	few	TRBJ1-1	TGTGCCAGCAACTCTTTCGTACAGAACACTGAAGCTTTCTTT	CASNSFVQNTEAFF
TRBV12-3/TRBV12-4	14	.	.	TRBJ1-1	TGTGCCAGCAGTCATAGGGATCTGAACACTGAAGCTTTCTTT	CASSHRDLNTEAFF
TRBV12-3/TRBV12-4	14	.	few	TRBJ1-4	TGTGCCAGTTCTTTGGCAGGGAAGAATGAAAAACTGTTTTTT	CASSLAGKNEKLFF
TRBV11-2	13	TRBD2	.	TRBJ2-4	TGTGCCAGTGAAGCGGGAGTACTTAATGAGCAGTACTTC	CASEAGVLNEQYF
TRBV7-3	14	.	.	TRBJ2-2	TGTGCCAGCAGCTCCCCTACCAACACCGGGGAGCTGTTTTTT	CASSSPTNTGELFF
TRBV2	15	.	.	TRBJ2-5	TGTGCCAGCAGGGTAGCTGGGGGGCCTAAGAATGAGCAGTACTTC	CASRVAGGPKNEQYF
TRBV6-5	18	TRBD2	.	TRBJ2-3	TGTGCCAGCAGTTACACTAAGACTGCGGGAGGACCTCTGGATACGCAGTATTTT	CASSYTKTAGGPLDTQYF
TRBV6-5	16	.	few	TRBJ1-4	TGTGCCAGCAGTTACAGGGACCAAGGCGGGAATGAAAAACTGTTTTTT	CASSYRDQGGNEKLFF
TRBV20-1	17	.	few	TRBJ2-4	TGCAGTGCTGCCCGAGGGGCTGGGTGGGGAGCCAAAAACATTCAGTACTTC	CSAARGAGWGAKNIQYF
TRBV5-1	15	TRBD1	few	TRBJ1-1	TGCGCCAGCAGTTACCGACAGGGCTGGAACACTGAAGCTTTCTTT	CASSYRQGWNTEAFF
TRBV6-2/TRBV6-3	16	.	few	TRBJ2-5	TGTGCCAGCAGCCGCGGGACCCTCTCAGGTGGGGAGACCCAGTACTTC	CASSRGTLSGGETQYF
TRBV9	15	TRBD1	once	TRBJ1-1	TGTGCCAGCAGCGTAGAGCCGGGGACAGGGGCGGAAGCTTTCTTT	CASSVEPGTGAEAFF
TRBV9	15	TRBD2	.	TRBJ2-1	TGTGCCAGCAGCGTAGCAGGTAGCGGGAGTTATGAGCAGTTCTTC	CASSVAGSGSYEQFF
TRBV11-2	15	.	few	TRBJ2-1	TGTGCCAGCAGCTTAGATCGGCAGGGATACAATGAGCAGTTCTTC	CASSLDRQGYNEQFF
TRBV20-1	13	.	.	TRBJ2-3	TGCAGTGTTACGGGAGAAAACACAGATACGCAGTATTTT	CSVTGENTDTQYF
TRBV4-2	14	.	.	TRBJ2-1	TGTGCCAGCAGCCAAGCTTCTGGAGTGGGTGAGCAGTTCTTC	CASSQASGVGEQFF
TRBV6-6	13	TRBD2	.	TRBJ2-7	TGTGCCAGTTGGACTAGCGGGAGTAATGAGCAGTACTTC	CASWTSGSNEQYF
TRBV9	16	TRBD1	.	TRBJ2-4	TGTGCCAGCAGCGTAGGGGACAGATTAGCCAAAAACATTCAGTACTTC	CASSVGDRLAKNIQYF
TRBV5-5	13	.	few	TRBJ1-2	TGTGCCACCCGTAGGGCGGCCTACTATGGCTACACCTTC	CATRRAAYYGYTF
TRBV6-5	18	TRBD1	few	TRBJ2-1	TGTGCCAGCAGTTACTCCCCGACAGGGACCATCTCCTACAATGAGCAGTTCTTC	CASSYSPTGTISYNEQFF
TRBV28	15	.	.	TRBJ2-5	TGTGCCACCTATTCGGACAGAAGGTCCCAAGAGATCCAGTACTTC	CATYSDRRSQEIQYF
TRBV7-9	14	TRBD1	.	TRBJ2-1	TGTGCCAGCAACCGCGGGACAGGGAACAATGAGCAGTTCTTC	CASNRGTGNNEQFF